These T cell receptor beta chains were read from a single sample in a study of Graves' ophthalmopathy and Graves' hyperthyroidism. MiXCR, applied by TCRdb to the multiplex PCR reads, yields one record per CDR3 protein. Of hundreds of thousands of distinct CDR3 sequences listed, about 38% are singletons. Sequencing was carried out using peripheral blood. Receptor source: an adult man with Graves' ophthalmopathy. Each CDR3 is given with its conserved first and last residue. The D gene is left open where the match is weak. Size values are once, few and many counts, or a class for expanded clones, and some rows have none.

V gene	D gene	clone size	J gene	CDR3 DNA	CDR3 protein
TRBV4-1	TRBD1	many	TRBJ2-6	TGCGCCAGCAGCCGCGATACAGGGGCTGGGGCCAACGTCCTGACTTTC	CASSRDTGAGANVLTF
TRBV27	TRBD1	few	TRBJ1-6	TGTGCCAGCAGTTCAGGGACAGGGAATAATTCACCCCTCCACTTT	CASSSGTGNNSPLHF
TRBV7-9	NA	few	TRBJ1-1	TGTGCCAGCAGCCGTGTGCTCCGGCAACAACTCACTGAAGCTTTCTTT	CASSRVLRQQLTEAFF
TRBV12-3/TRBV12-4	NA	NA	TRBJ1-3	TGTGCCAGCAGTTTATCGGGGGTACTAGGAAACACCATATATTTT	CASSLSGVLGNTIYF
TRBV25-1	NA	once	TRBJ1-4	TGTGCCAGCAGTGTAACGGGACGTTGGGAAAAACTGTTTTTT	CASSVTGRWEKLFF
TRBV20-1	NA	many	TRBJ1-3	TGCAGTGCTAGATTTGGAAACACCATATATTTT	CSARFGNTIYF
TRBV30	NA	NA	TRBJ2-5	TGTGCCTGGAGTTACGACGGGGCAGATTCGACCCAGTACTTC	CAWSYDGADSTQYF
TRBV5-5	TRBD1	NA	TRBJ1-6	TGTGCCAGCAGCCTCGGAGACTATAGACAGGGGGCCTACTATAATTCACCCCTCCACTTT	CASSLGDYRQGAYYNSPLHF
TRBV10-3	TRBD1	NA	TRBJ1-4	TGTGCCATCAGTCCGGGACAGAATGAAAAACTGTTTTTT	CAISPGQNEKLFF
TRBV7-2	NA	many	TRBJ1-2	TGTGCCAGCAGCTCGACATATAACTATGGCTACACCTTC	CASSSTYNYGYTF
TRBV5-5	NA	few	TRBJ1-4	TGTGCCAGCAGCTTGGAAGGGAAATGGGGCGGATATGAAAAACTGTTTTTT	CASSLEGKWGGYEKLFF
TRBV5-1	NA	few	TRBJ1-1	TGCGCCAGCAGAACCGACGGCATGAACACTGAAGCTTTCTTT	CASRTDGMNTEAFF
TRBV9	TRBD2	few	TRBJ2-2	TGTGCCAGCAGCACGATACTAGCGGGGGCGAACACCGGGGAGCTGTTTTTT	CASSTILAGANTGELFF
TRBV9	NA	many	TRBJ1-1	TGTGCCAGCAGCGTAGTAGAGGGGAACACTGAAGCTTTCTTT	CASSVVEGNTEAFF
TRBV7-8	NA	many	TRBJ1-6	TGTGCCAGCAGCCCCACCCCGGGAGGGAATAATTCACCCCTCCACTTT	CASSPTPGGNNSPLHF
TRBV24-1	TRBD1	many	TRBJ2-5	TGTGCCACCAGTGATGGGACAGCGCTGAAGGAGACCCAGTACTTC	CATSDGTALKETQYF
TRBV2	NA	many	TRBJ2-2	TGTGCCAGGGGAGGAATACAGGAGACCTCCACCGGGGAGCTGTTTTTT	CARGGIQETSTGELFF
TRBV12-3/TRBV12-4	TRBD1	NA	TRBJ1-2	TGTGCCAGCAGTTCCCCCAGGGGGGCGAATAACTATGGCTACACCTTC	CASSSPRGANNYGYTF
TRBV10-3	NA	many	TRBJ1-1	TGTGCCATCAGTGACAGGGGCCCTGAAGCTTTCTTT	CAISDRGPEAFF
TRBV19	TRBD1	NA	TRBJ1-6	TGTGCCAGTAGTAGACCGGGGACAGGGCTAGCACCCCTCCACTTT	CASSRPGTGLAPLHF
TRBV30	NA	few	TRBJ1-5	TGTGCCTGGAGCCCTCCCGGGGACGAAGCCCAGCATTTT	CAWSPPGDEAQHF
TRBV19	TRBD1	NA	TRBJ2-5	TGTGCCAGTAGTATAGGCCCAGGGGGCGTGGGAGAGACCCAGTACTTC	CASSIGPGGVGETQYF
TRBV2	NA	many	TRBJ1-1	TGTGCCAGCAGTGAAGGGACGGAGGTCTCGGAAGCTTTCTTT	CASSEGTEVSEAFF
TRBV27	NA	NA	TRBJ1-1	TGTGCCAGCAAGTGGGCAGGGGACACTGAAGCTTTCTTT	CASKWAGDTEAFF
TRBV12-3/TRBV12-4	NA	NA	TRBJ2-3	TGTGCCAGCAGTGAAGCAGACAGGGATACGCAGTATTTT	CASSEADRDTQYF
TRBV5-6	TRBD1	NA	TRBJ1-6	TGTGCCAGCAGCGTGACAGGGGAGGGCTTCACCCTCCACTTT	CASSVTGEGFTLHF
TRBV29-1	NA	many	TRBJ1-3	TGCAGCGTTGAAGAGGCAGGGCGGTATGGAAACACCATATATTTT	CSVEEAGRYGNTIYF
TRBV7-2	NA	NA	TRBJ1-2	TGTGCCAGCAGCTTGGCGGCAGGGGCAACGTACGGCTACACCTTC	CASSLAAGATYGYTF
TRBV27	NA	NA	TRBJ1-6	TGTGCCAGCAGCGCCCATCGGACACCCCTCCACTTT	CASSAHRTPLHF
TRBV6-6	NA	many	TRBJ1-5	TGTGCCAGCAGTCCCACCATCGGGCAGGGCAATCAGCCCCAGCATTTT	CASSPTIGQGNQPQHF
TRBV7-9	NA	many	TRBJ1-3	TGTGCCAGCAGGGACGACGGTGACTCTGGAAACACCATATATTTT	CASRDDGDSGNTIYF
TRBV5-4	NA	NA	TRBJ1-3	TGTGCCAGCAGCTTGGCCGGGTCTGGAAGCACCATATATTTT	CASSLAGSGSTIYF
TRBV7-9	TRBD1	NA	TRBJ2-2	TGTGCCAGCGGACAGGCAAACACCGGGGAGCTGTTTTTT	CASGQANTGELFF
TRBV5-1	NA	many	TRBJ2-5	TGCGCCAGCAGCTTGTTTCCCTCAGGGGAAGAGACCCAGTACTTC	CASSLFPSGEETQYF
TRBV27	TRBD1	few	TRBJ1-5	TGTGCCAGCAGTTTCGGACAGGGCCATCAGCCCCAGCATTTT	CASSFGQGHQPQHF
TRBV7-3	TRBD2	many	TRBJ2-7	TGTGCCAGCAGCCCTAATGGCGGGAGGGAAGAGCAGTACTTC	CASSPNGGREEQYF
TRBV10-3	NA	many	TRBJ1-1	TGTGCCAGCAGCTCCGCTACAGGATCCACGACCAAAGCTTTCTTT	CASSSATGSTTKAFF
TRBV6-5	NA	few	TRBJ2-2	TGTGCCAGCAGTAGGAAGGGTTACACCGGGGAGCTGTTTTTT	CASSRKGYTGELFF
TRBV5-5	TRBD1	many	TRBJ1-2	TGTGCCAGCAGCCCGGGACAGGGGGAATATGGCTACACCTTC	CASSPGQGEYGYTF
TRBV9	NA	many	TRBJ1-3	TGTGCCAGCAGCGTAGATAATGGGTCCGGAAACACCATATATTTT	CASSVDNGSGNTIYF
TRBV20-1	NA	few	TRBJ2-6	TGCAGTGCTCGACCCCCGGGACCCGGTATTGAAGGGGCCAACGTCCTGACTTTC	CSARPPGPGIEGANVLTF
TRBV4-3	NA	few	TRBJ1-5	TGCGCCAGCAGCCAAGATGCCGGGGGGCACGGGTATCAGCCCCAGCATTTT	CASSQDAGGHGYQPQHF
TRBV2	NA	NA	TRBJ1-1	TGTGCCAGCAGTCGCCCATCCGCTTCCAACACTGAAGCTTTCTTT	CASSRPSASNTEAFF
TRBV10-3	TRBD1	NA	TRBJ1-2	TGTGCCAGCAGGGGGACCGGCGACGGTGGTGTGGGCTACACCTTC	CASRGTGDGGVGYTF
TRBV7-9	NA	few	TRBJ2-2	TGTGCCAGCAGCTTAGGGCCTGGGATGAACACCGGGGAGCTGTTTTTT	CASSLGPGMNTGELFF
TRBV10-3	TRBD1	NA	TRBJ2-2	TGTGCCAGCAGGAGAGACACGGGACAGGGGTTTTCCGGGGAGCTGTTTTTT	CASRRDTGQGFSGELFF
TRBV18	NA	NA	TRBJ1-2	TGTGCCAGCTCACCAGCGGCAGAAGATGGCTACACCTTC	CASSPAAEDGYTF
TRBV7-9	NA	many	TRBJ1-4	TGTGCCAGCAGCTTACCCCTCGGGGAAAAACTGTTTTTT	CASSLPLGEKLFF
TRBV30	TRBD1	NA	TRBJ2-7	TGTGCCTGGAGTGCGACAGGGTTGGGTGAGCAGTACTTC	CAWSATGLGEQYF
TRBV3-1	TRBD2	NA	TRBJ2-7	TGTGCCAGCAGCCAAGAGGGACTAGCTATCGAGCAGTACTTC	CASSQEGLAIEQYF
TRBV24-1	TRBD2	NA	TRBJ2-1	TGTGCCACCAGTGACGAGACTAGCGGGAGAGGCAATGAGCAGTTCTTC	CATSDETSGRGNEQFF
TRBV12-3/TRBV12-4	NA	NA	TRBJ2-2	TGTGCTAGTGGTTTTCAGAACACCGGGGAGCTGTTTTTT	CASGFQNTGELFF